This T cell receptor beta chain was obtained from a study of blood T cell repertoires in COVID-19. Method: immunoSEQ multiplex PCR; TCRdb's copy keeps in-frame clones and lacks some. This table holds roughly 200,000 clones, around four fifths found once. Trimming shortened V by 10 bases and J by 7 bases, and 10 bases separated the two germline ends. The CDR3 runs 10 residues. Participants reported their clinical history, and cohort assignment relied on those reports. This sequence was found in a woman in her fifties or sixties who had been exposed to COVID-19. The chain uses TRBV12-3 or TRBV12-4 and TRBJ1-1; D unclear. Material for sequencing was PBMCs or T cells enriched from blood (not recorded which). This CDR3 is CATSGFEAFF. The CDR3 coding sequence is TGTGCCACCTCCGGGTTTGAAGCTTTCTTT.